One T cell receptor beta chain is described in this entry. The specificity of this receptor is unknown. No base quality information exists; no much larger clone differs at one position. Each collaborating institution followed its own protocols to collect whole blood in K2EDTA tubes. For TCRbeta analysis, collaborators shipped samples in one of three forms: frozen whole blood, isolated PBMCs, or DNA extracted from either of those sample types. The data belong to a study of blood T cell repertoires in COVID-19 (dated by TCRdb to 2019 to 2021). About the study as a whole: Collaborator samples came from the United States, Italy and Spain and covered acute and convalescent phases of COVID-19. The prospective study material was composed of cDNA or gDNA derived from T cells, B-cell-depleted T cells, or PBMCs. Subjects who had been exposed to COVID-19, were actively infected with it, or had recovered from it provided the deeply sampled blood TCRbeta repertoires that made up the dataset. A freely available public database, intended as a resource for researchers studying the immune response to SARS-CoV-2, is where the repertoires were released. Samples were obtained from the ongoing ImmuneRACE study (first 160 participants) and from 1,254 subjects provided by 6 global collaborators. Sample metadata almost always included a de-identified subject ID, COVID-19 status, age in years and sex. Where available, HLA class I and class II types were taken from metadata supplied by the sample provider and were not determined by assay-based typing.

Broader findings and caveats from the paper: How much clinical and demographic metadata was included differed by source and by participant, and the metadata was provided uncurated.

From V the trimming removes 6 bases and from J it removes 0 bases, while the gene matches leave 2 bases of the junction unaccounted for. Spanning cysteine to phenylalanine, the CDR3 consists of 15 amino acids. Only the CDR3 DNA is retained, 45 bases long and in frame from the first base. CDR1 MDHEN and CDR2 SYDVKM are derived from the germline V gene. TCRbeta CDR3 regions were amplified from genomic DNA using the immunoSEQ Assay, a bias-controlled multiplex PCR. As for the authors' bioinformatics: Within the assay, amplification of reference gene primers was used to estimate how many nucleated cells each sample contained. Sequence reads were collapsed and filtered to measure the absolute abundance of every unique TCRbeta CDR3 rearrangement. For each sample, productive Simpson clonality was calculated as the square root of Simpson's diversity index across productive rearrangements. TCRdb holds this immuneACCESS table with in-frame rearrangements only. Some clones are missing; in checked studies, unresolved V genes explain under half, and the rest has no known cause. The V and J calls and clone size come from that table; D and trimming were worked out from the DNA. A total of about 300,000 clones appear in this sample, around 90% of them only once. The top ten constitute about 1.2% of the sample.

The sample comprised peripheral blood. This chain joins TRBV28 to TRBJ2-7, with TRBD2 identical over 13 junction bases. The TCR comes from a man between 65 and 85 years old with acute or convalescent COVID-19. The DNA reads TGTGCCAGCAGACTAGCGGGGGGGCTCTCCTACGAGCAGTACTTC. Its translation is CASRLAGGLSYEQYF.